Listed below are T cell receptor beta chains from one sample, sequenced in a study of T cells after yellow fever vaccination. Using its own MiXCR run on the 5' RACE reads, TCRdb lists one record per CDR3 protein. The sample lists 280,000 or so distinct CDR3 sequences; around 9.3% were seen once. This material consisted of CD4+ T cells sorted from PBMCs, taken 5 days after the yellow fever booster vaccination. The receptors stem from a man aged 18 to 30 who received the YFV17D yellow fever vaccine. Each CDR3 is given with its conserved first and last residue. The D gene is left open where the match is weak. The size of a clone is reported for some rows only, either as once, few or many, or as a class for expanded clones.

few,TRBJ2-1,TRBV7-3,.,CASSFGSEQFF,TGTGCCAGCAGCTTCGGCAGCGAGCAGTTCTTC
.,TRBJ2-5,TRBV6-5,TRBD2,CASSYLAGETQYF,TGTGCCAGCAGTTACTTAGCGGGAGAGACCCAGTACTTC
.,TRBJ1-5,TRBV20-1,.,CSANLGDRVNQPQHF,TGCAGTGCGAACCTAGGAGACAGAGTTAATCAGCCCCAGCATTTT
few,TRBJ1-2,TRBV2,.,CASSESLGGYGYTF,TGTGCCAGCAGTGAATCCTTGGGGGGATATGGCTACACCTTC
few,TRBJ2-5,TRBV7-2,.,CASSFSGWETQYF,TGTGCCAGCAGCTTTTCAGGGTGGGAGACCCAGTACTTC
many,TRBJ2-4,TRBV12-3/TRBV12-4,TRBD2,CASSPPGGAGNIQYF,TGTGCCAGCAGTCCCCCCGGGGGGGCAGGTAACATTCAGTACTTC
.,TRBJ1-1,TRBV6-6,TRBD1,CASSLQGALTEAFF,TGTGCCAGCAGTCTACAGGGGGCGCTTACTGAAGCTTTCTTT
few,TRBJ1-1,TRBV27,.,CASSLTRGVAEAFF,TGTGCCAGCAGCCTAACTCGGGGCGTTGCTGAAGCTTTCTTT
.,TRBJ1-5,TRBV7-3,.,CASSLTGAPPQHF,TGTGCCAGCAGCTTAACGGGGGCCCCGCCCCAGCATTTT
.,TRBJ2-3,TRBV30,.,CAWSVQGSDTQYF,TGTGCCTGGAGTGTACAGGGTTCAGATACGCAGTATTTT
many,TRBJ2-3,TRBV5-5,.,CASSPPPTSTDTQYF,TGTGCCAGCAGCCCCCCCCCGACCAGCACAGATACGCAGTATTTT
few,TRBJ2-3,TRBV5-1,TRBD1,CASSLTTGGAQDTQYF,TGCGCCAGCAGCTTGACGACAGGGGGCGCGCAAGATACGCAGTATTTT
large,TRBJ2-2,TRBV5-1,.,CASSSPTNTGELFF,TGCGCCAGCAGCTCCCCCACAAACACCGGGGAGCTGTTTTTT
.,TRBJ1-1,TRBV5-1,.,CASSLAGINRNTEAFF,TGCGCCAGCAGCTTGGCCGGCATAAACAGGAACACTGAAGCTTTCTTT
few,TRBJ1-5,TRBV7-3,.,CASSLTLSGEVVQPQHF,TGTGCCAGCAGCTTAACTCTGTCAGGGGAGGTTGTTCAGCCCCAGCATTTT
few,TRBJ1-4,TRBV4-3,.,CASAGRNEKLFF,TGCGCCAGCGCAGGGAGGAATGAAAAACTGTTTTTT
.,TRBJ1-1,TRBV10-2,.,CASSEPVLNTEAFF,TGCGCCAGCAGTGAGCCGGTCTTGAACACTGAAGCTTTCTTT
few,TRBJ2-3,TRBV5-1,.,CASSKAGSGDTQYF,TGCGCCAGCAGCAAGGCGGGGTCCGGAGATACGCAGTATTTT
.,TRBJ1-4,TRBV2,TRBD1,CASDPTGVYEKLFF,TGTGCCAGCGACCCGACAGGGGTTTACGAAAAACTGTTTTTT
many,TRBJ1-6,TRBV6-2/TRBV6-3,TRBD1,CASSSRGRGNSPLHF,TGTGCCAGCAGTTCCAGGGGGCGCGGTAATTCACCCCTCCACTTT
few,TRBJ2-2,TRBV18,.,CASSQLHRVYTGELFF,TGTGCCAGCTCACAACTCCACAGGGTTTACACCGGGGAGCTGTTTTTT
many,TRBJ1-4,TRBV6-5,.,CASGDVGTQKKLFF,TGTGCCAGCGGGGATGTAGGGACCCAAAAAAAACTGTTTTTT
few,TRBJ1-2,TRBV19,.,CASTRQLSYGYTF,TGTGCCAGTACCAGACAGCTTAGCTATGGCTACACCTTC
few,TRBJ2-3,TRBV5-5,TRBD2,CASSYFGGADTQYF,TGTGCCAGCAGCTACTTTGGGGGGGCAGATACGCAGTATTTT
.,TRBJ2-5,TRBV10-2,.,CASSEEGAGRETQYF,TGCGCCAGCAGTGAGGAGGGAGCAGGGAGGGAGACCCAGTACTTC
many,TRBJ2-3,TRBV4-3,TRBD2,CASSPRTLPGLAGGTDTQYF,TGCGCCAGCAGCCCGCGGACCCTTCCGGGACTAGCGGGGGGAACAGATACGCAGTATTTT
.,TRBJ1-1,TRBV12-3/TRBV12-4,.,CASSFDSGNTEAFF,TGTGCCAGCAGTTTTGACAGTGGGAACACTGAAGCTTTCTTT
few,TRBJ2-4,TRBV7-9,TRBD1,CASSMSGTVNIQYF,TGTGCCAGCAGCATGTCCGGGACAGTAAACATTCAGTACTTC
.,TRBJ1-2,TRBV12-5,.,CASGLVPGRYGYTF,TGTGCTAGTGGTTTGGTTCCGGGGCGGTATGGCTACACCTTC
.,TRBJ2-3,TRBV5-1,TRBD2,CASSGTSGPTDTQYF,TGCGCCAGCAGCGGAACTAGCGGTCCCACAGATACGCAGTATTTT
many,TRBJ1-1,TRBV7-2,.,CASSSYTGSEAFF,TGTGCCAGCAGCTCTTATACAGGGTCTGAAGCTTTCTTT
.,TRBJ2-7,TRBV2,.,CASSDRLPPEQYF,TGTGCCAGCAGTGATCGACTCCCCCCCGAGCAGTACTTC
many,TRBJ1-5,TRBV6-6,.,CASSYSRSLGEPQHF,TGTGCCAGCAGTTACTCGAGGTCACTAGGTGAGCCCCAGCATTTT
.,TRBJ1-1,TRBV7-2,.,CASSPRPEQTIWAFF,TGTGCCAGCAGCCCCCGGCCGGAACAGACGATTTGGGCTTTCTTT
once,TRBJ1-3,TRBV14,.,CASSQVAGNTIYF,TGTGCCAGCAGCCAAGTCGCTGGAAACACCATATATTTT
many,TRBJ2-1,TRBV20-1,.,CSAGLYNEQFF,TGCAGTGCTGGACTGTACAATGAGCAGTTCTTC
few,TRBJ1-4,TRBV6-5,.,CASRAEGTNEKLFF,TGTGCCAGCAGGGCCGAGGGGACTAATGAAAAACTGTTTTTT
few,TRBJ1-2,TRBV29-1,.,CSVGVNYGYTF,TGCAGCGTTGGGGTGAACTATGGCTACACCTTC
.,TRBJ2-1,TRBV7-3,TRBD1,CASSLPDRDNEQFF,TGTGCCAGCAGCTTGCCGGACAGGGACAATGAGCAGTTCTTC
.,TRBJ2-5,TRBV5-6,.,CASSLTSVETQYF,TGTGCCAGCAGCTTGACTAGTGTGGAGACCCAGTACTTC
few,TRBJ1-5,TRBV10-3,.,CAISESGSNQPQHF,TGTGCCATCAGTGAGTCGGGGAGCAATCAGCCCCAGCATTTT